This TCR beta chain stems from a study of blood T cell repertoires in COVID-19. Whole-study context: Researchers got acute and convalescent COVID-19 samples from the United States, Italy and Spain. T cells, B-cell-depleted T cells, or PBMCs provided the cDNA or gDNA that served as material.

Clones were sequenced by immunoSEQ multiplex PCR, and TCRdb holds only the in-frame ones, with some missing. This sample has approximately 140,000 clones, with more than 75% found just once. V trimming: 0 bases; J trimming: 2 bases; junction bases outside the gene matches: 2. Germline values: CDR1 SEHNR, CDR2 FQNEAQ (reference sequence). The CDR3 has 16 amino acids. Specimen: PBMCs or T cells enriched from blood (not recorded which). This chain joins TRBV7-9 and TRBJ1-2, with 11 bases aligning to TRBD1. This receptor was identified in a woman in her twenties or thirties with acute COVID-19. The CDR3: CASSLARTGGNYGYTF. In DNA, the CDR3 is TGTGCCAGCAGCTTAGCCCGGACAGGGGGCAACTATGGCTACACCTTC.